This TCR beta chain was profiled in a study of blood T cells in healthy people across ages. General study findings and limits: Observed TCR beta diversity per million T cells went down as age went up. This fall followed a roughly linear course with age.

This clonotype has at least ten counts. Its antigen is not identified. CDR3 length: 12 residues. V was pared by 5 bases and J by 0 bases, with 6 bases between. Per germline, CDR1 SQVTM and CDR2 ANQGSEA. Donor samples were obtained from healthy Caucasian individuals from Russia, aged about 6 to 95. For every donor, a draw yielded roughly 10 milliliters of peripheral blood. Alongside a J-beta primer mix, a sample-barcoded 5' primer served in a second PCR lasting about 7 to 12 cycles. TCRdb reprocessed the 5' RACE reads with MiXCR, giving one entry per CDR3 protein. In the table there are just under 550,000 distinct CDR3 sequences, more than 20% of which are singletons. These data also formed part of another study, on T cells of mothers and their children. That study adds: Overlap in related mother-child pairs always slightly exceeded unrelated pairs, never significantly.

The source material was blood. This sequence was found in a boy between 10 and 17 years old in good health. The genes are TRBV29-1 and TRBJ2-3; D ambiguous. CDR3 DNA sequence: TGCAGCGTTAAGGGAAGCACAGATACGCAGTATTTT. Translation gives CSVKGSTDTQYF.